These 18 T cell receptor beta chains share one sample of origin, sequenced in a study of blood T cell repertoires in COVID-19. Sequencing was performed with immunoSEQ multiplex PCR; in TCRdb, only in-frame clones are kept and a portion is missing. The sample has 150,000 to 180,000 clones, around 82% seen once. The sequenced material came from peripheral blood. The origin of the receptors is a man aged 55 to 70 with COVID-19, enrolled during active disease.

V gene TRBV2 combines with J gene TRBJ1-2, with D tentatively TRBD1 (6 bases). The CDR3 is 15 amino acids. Trimming removed 0 bases from V and 4 bases from J, with 12 bases in between. Germline loops: CDR1 SNHLY, CDR2 FYNNEI. In DNA, the CDR3 is TGTGCCAGCAGTGAAGCAGGGCAGGGGACCTATGGCTACACCTTC. It encodes CASSEAGQGTYGYTF.

The CDR3 DNA reads TGCAGCGGGGGACAGCACATGAACACTGAAGCTTTCTTT. It yields the protein CSGGQHMNTEAFF. J is TRBJ1-1 and V is TRBV29-1; TRBD1 agrees at 7 bases. Germline assignment: CDR1 SQVTM and CDR2 ANQGSEA. The CDR3 runs 13 residues. V shed 7 bases and J 0 bases; nucleotides not matched to a gene: 5.

This chain joins TRBV11-2 and TRBJ2-7, with a tentative D call TRBD1 (6 bases). The CDR3 runs to 15 residues. With 7 bases removed from V and 3 bases from J, the gap between germline ends came to 19 bases. Germline assignment: CDR1 SGHAT and CDR2 FQNNGV. CDR3 residues: CASTPTGNGDYEQYF. The CDR3 DNA sequence: TGTGCCAGCACCCCAACAGGGAACGGGGACTACGAGCAGTACTTC.

For the CDR3, the DNA is TGTGCCAGCTCACCGGCCTCCCCAGCTTTCTTT. It specifies CASSPASPAFF. The chain has TRBV18 and TRBJ1-1, with D unresolved. Germline lookup yields CDR1 KGHSH and CDR2 LQKENI. This CDR3 has 11 amino acids. V lost 3 bases and J 10 bases, leaving 9 bases between the germline ends.

V usage is TRBV24-1 and J usage is TRBJ2-5, with 10 bases fitting TRBD2. In germline, CDR1 is KGHDR, CDR2 SFDVKD. The CDR3 runs 15 residues. The ends lost 4 bases at V and 5 bases at J; junction bases unmatched: 6. The CDR3 DNA is TGTGCCACCAGTGACACTAGCGGGACCATGGAGACCCAGTACTTC. It specifies CATSDTSGTMETQYF.

V is TRBV10-1 and J is TRBJ1-2; D gene unclear. Trimming shortened V by 7 bases and J by 4 bases, and 16 bases separated the two germline ends. The CDR3 covers 14 residues. The germline gives CDR1 WNHNN, CDR2 SYGVQD (reference sequence). The CDR3 DNA reads TGCGCCAGCACTAAAGAGGGCCGGACCTATGGCTACACCTTC. Amino acids: CASTKEGRTYGYTF.

CDR3 coding DNA: TGTGCCAGCAGCTTATTTGAGCGGACTGAAGCTTTCTTT. Protein sequence: CASSLFERTEAFF. The V gene is TRBV11-3, the J gene TRBJ1-1; D remains unclear. V lost 2 bases to trimming and J lost 5 bases, with 9 bases between them. CDR3 length equals 13 residues. The germline gives CDR1 SGHNT, CDR2 YENEEA.

CDR3: CASSSQGLFTGELFF. In nucleotides, the CDR3 is TGTGCCAGCAGCTCCCAGGGTCTTTTTACCGGGGAGCTGTTTTTT. The chain has TRBV11-2 and TRBJ2-2; perhaps TRBD1 as D (5 bases). The V end was cut by 4 bases, the J end by 5 bases, with 14 bases between. Germline V CDR1 and CDR2: SGHAT, FQNNGV. The length of the CDR3 is 15 residues. The variable domain in full, with the rest retrieved from reference TRBV11-2 and TRBJ2-2, is EAGVAQSPRYKIIEKRQSVAFWCNPISGHATLYWYQQILGQGPKLLIQFQNNGVVDDSQLPKDRFSAERLKGVDSTLKIQPAKLEDSAVYLCASSSQGLFTGELFFGEGSRLTVL.

Here the CDR3 DNA reads TGTGCCAGCAGCCCATGGACAGAGAATCAGCCCCAGCATTTT. The encoded protein is CASSPWTENQPQHF. The chain carries TRBV7-8 and TRBJ1-5; perhaps TRBD1 as D (6 bases). From germline, CDR1 is SGHVS and CDR2 FQNEAQ. V gave up 5 bases and J gave up 4 bases, with 12 bases separating them. The CDR3 runs 14 residues. Full variable domain (missing parts from reference TRBV7-8 and TRBJ1-5): GAGVSQSPRYKVAKRGQDVALRCDPISGHVSLFWYQQALGQGPEFLTYFQNEAQLDKSGLPSDRFFAERPEGSVSTLKIQRTQQEDSAVYLCASSPWTENQPQHFGDGTRLSIL.

The V gene is TRBV2, the J gene TRBJ2-7, with a tentative D call TRBD1 (6 bases). V was cut by 7 bases and J by 4 bases, with 23 bases left in between. Germline V gene lookup returns CDR1 SNHLY and CDR2 FYNNEI. The CDR3 consists of 16 residues. The CDR3 DNA reads as TGTGCCAGCAACCAGGGATCTCACGGACAGTCATACGAGCAGTACTTC. Amino acids: CASNQGSHGQSYEQYF.

V and J are TRBV3-1 (or the pseudogene TRBV3-2) and TRBJ2-5; 7 bases are a match to TRBD1. Germline CDR1 and CDR2: LGHDT and YNNKEL (reference sequence). V lost 4 bases, J lost 4 bases, and 9 bases stayed unmatched. The CDR3 extends over 15 amino acids. The CDR3 region has the DNA TGTGCCAGCAGCCGCCCTCTGAGACAGGGAGAGACCCAGTACTTC. Its translation: CASSRPLRQGETQYF.

V gene TRBV30 combines with J gene TRBJ2-3, with 9 bases that match TRBD1. The germline V gene has CDR1 GTSNPN and CDR2 SVGIG (reference sequence). V lost 4 bases, J lost 5 bases, and 13 bases stayed unmatched. The CDR3 has 16 residues. CDR3 region: CAWKSPDRGSEDTQYF. Here the CDR3 DNA reads TGTGCCTGGAAGTCTCCAGACAGGGGGTCTGAAGATACGCAGTATTTT.

This chain uses TRBV7-2 with TRBJ1-3; the D is unclear. The germline V gene has CDR1 SGHTA and CDR2 FQGNSA. There are 14 residues in the CDR3. The ends were cut back, 6 bases at V and 0 bases at J, with 9 bases in the middle. The DNA of the CDR3 is TGTGCCAGCAGGAAGCGTGACTCTGGAAACACCATATATTTT. Translating it yields CASRKRDSGNTIYF.

The chain carries TRBV4-1 and TRBJ1-2; D gene unclear. From germline, CDR1 is MGHRA and CDR2 YSYEKL. The CDR3 is made up of 14 amino acids. V dropped 1 base and J dropped 8 bases, with 14 bases sitting between them. CDR3 sequence (DNA): TGCGCCAGCAGCCAAGGTAGAATTTCGGGGGGCTACACCTTC. Protein sequence: CASSQGRISGGYTF.

The V and J genes are TRBV6-1 and TRBJ2-7, with D perhaps TRBD2 (7 bases). CDR3 length: 15 residues. Trimming left V 3 bases short and J 4 bases short, with 16 bases between. Germline CDR1 and CDR2: MNHNS and SASEGT. CDR3 sequence reads: CASSEVVGGPYEQYF. The CDR3 nucleotides read TGTGCCAGCAGTGAGGTAGTGGGGGGGCCGTACGAGCAGTACTTC.

This clone was recorded only once. V is TRBV3-1 (or the pseudogene TRBV3-2) and J is TRBJ1-1; 8 nucleotides agree with TRBD1. This CDR3 comprises 14 residues. Germline CDR1 LGHDT, CDR2 YNNKEL (reference sequence). V dropped 5 bases and J dropped 10; count of bases not matched to a gene: 12. CDR3 residues: CASSFEDRAGRAFF. The CDR3 DNA reads TGTGCCAGCAGCTTTGAGGACAGGGCTGGTAGAGCTTTCTTT.

The chain carries TRBV18 and TRBJ2-3, with no clear D. Trimming stripped 3 bases from V and 4 bases from J, with 11 bases between. CDR1 KGHSH and CDR2 LQKENI come from the germline V gene. The CDR3 runs 14 residues. The chain's CDR3 is CASSPLPRADTQYF. In DNA form, the CDR3 reads TGTGCCAGCTCACCCCTGCCCCGGGCAGATACGCAGTATTTT.

The chain is built from TRBV29-1 and TRBJ2-1; 7 bases are a match to TRBD1. V trimming: 2 bases; J trimming: 9 bases; junction bases outside the gene matches: 7. The CDR3 is 13 amino acids. The germline V gene encodes CDR1 SQVTM and CDR2 ANQGSEA. CDR3 protein: CSVERGRGPEQFF. CDR3 nucleotide sequence: TGCAGCGTTGAAAGGGGGCGCGGTCCTGAGCAGTTCTTC.